This T cell receptor (beta chain) was captured by sequencing in a study of blood T cells in healthy people across ages. The study's findings and limits: Estimated diversity across one million T cells was deemed an underestimate.

Individuals who donated were healthy Caucasians from Russia aged roughly 6 to 90. V shed 6 bases, J shed 4 bases, and the junction held 13 bases outside the gene matches. CDR1 and CDR2 (germline): DFQATT, SNEGSKA (reference sequence). This CDR3 region has 15 residues. As concerns this clonotype: Its antigen is still unknown.

PCR was performed a second time for about 6 to 12 cycles using a sample-barcoded 5' primer and a J-beta primer mix. TCRdb reprocessed the 5' RACE reads via MiXCR and lists one record per CDR3 protein. The sample includes about 830,000 distinct CDR3 sequences, less than 80% of them seen just once. Source material: blood. The chain uses TRBV20-1 and TRBJ2-7, with TRBD1 matching over 9 bases. The clonotype originates from a man younger than 40 in good health. The CDR3 bases are TGCAGTGCCAGAAGCCGCACAGGGGGCATTTACGAGCAGTACTTC. Protein: CSARSRTGGIYEQYF.